This TCR beta chain was identified during a study of blood T cell repertoires in COVID-19. Study in general: The United States, Italy and Spain supplied acute and convalescent COVID-19 samples. Nucleic acid was either cDNA or gDNA, and it came from T cells, B-cell-depleted T cells, or PBMCs.

This clone was recorded once. The CDR3 totals 15 residues. Trimming cost V 2 bases and J 2 bases, with 13 bases left between them. The germline V gene encodes CDR1 MNHEY and CDR2 SVGEGT. In the original workflow: The authors estimated nucleated cell counts from reference gene primer amplification. TCRdb keeps only in-frame clones here, not all; method: immunoSEQ multiplex PCR. The V and J calls and the clone size are those of that table, but D and trimming were determined from the DNA. The sample has some 70,000 clones, around 91% seen once. Seattle's enrolled individuals joined amid active infection and were then monitored longitudinally.

The receptor was isolated from a man aged 50-60 years with COVID-19, enrolled during active disease. Source material: peripheral blood. The chain recombines TRBV6-2 or TRBV6-3 with TRBJ2-7, with D possibly TRBD1 on 5 matching bases. The DNA of the CDR3 is TGTGCCAGCAGTTACCCTAGTAAGGGGACCTACGAGCAGTACTTC. It translates to CASSYPSKGTYEQYF.